The rows below give T cell receptor beta chains drawn from one sample of a study of T-cell reconstitution after alpha-beta-depleted transplantation in children. TCRdb re-called the PCR reads through MiXCR, storing one row per CDR3 protein. This table holds 490,000 or so distinct CDR3 sequences, approximately 10% found once. The sequences come from PBMCs, collected before TCRalphabeta/CD19-depleted stem cell transplant. These receptors all come from a child under 10 years old with inherited bone marrow failure, due to receive a stem cell transplant. CDR3s include the opening cysteine and the closing phenylalanine or tryptophan. D genes are given only for firm matches. Clone size is stated in some rows and not others, as once, few, many or a class when expanded.

CDR3nt: TGTGCCTGGAGTCCCCCAGCGGGATCATACAATGAGCAGTTCTTC
CDR3aa: CAWSPPAGSYNEQFF
abundance: few
j_gene: TRBJ2-1
v_gene: TRBV30
d_gene: TRBD2

CDR3nt: TGTGCCAGCAGTCCTAGGACCAGGGCATCCTACGAGCAGTACTTC
CDR3aa: CASSPRTRASYEQYF
abundance: many
j_gene: TRBJ2-7
v_gene: TRBV27
d_gene: -

CDR3nt: TGCAGTGCTAGAGACCGGACTAGCGGGGGATACAATGAGCAGTTCTTC
CDR3aa: CSARDRTSGGYNEQFF
abundance: many
j_gene: TRBJ2-1
v_gene: TRBV20-1
d_gene: TRBD2

CDR3nt: TGCGCCAGCAGCCAGGGGCCGGAGTTATACGAGCAGTACTTC
CDR3aa: CASSQGPELYEQYF
abundance: few
j_gene: TRBJ2-7
v_gene: TRBV4-3
d_gene: -

CDR3nt: TGCGCCAGCAGCTCTCAGCAACTAGCGGGAGCAGATACGCAGTATTTT
CDR3aa: CASSSQQLAGADTQYF
abundance: -
j_gene: TRBJ2-3
v_gene: TRBV5-1
d_gene: TRBD2

CDR3nt: TGTGCCAGCAGCCCGGGACTAGCGGGGACAGCGAACACCGGGGAGCTGTTTTTT
CDR3aa: CASSPGLAGTANTGELFF
abundance: few
j_gene: TRBJ2-2
v_gene: TRBV7-8
d_gene: TRBD2

CDR3nt: TGTGCCACCAGCGGGAGTAGCGGGAGTTACAATGAGCAGTTCTTC
CDR3aa: CATSGSSGSYNEQFF
abundance: -
j_gene: TRBJ2-1
v_gene: TRBV15
d_gene: TRBD2

CDR3nt: TGTGCCAGCAGTTTTGGCCAGTCCCAAGAGACCCAGTACTTC
CDR3aa: CASSFGQSQETQYF
abundance: many
j_gene: TRBJ2-5
v_gene: TRBV12-3/TRBV12-4
d_gene: -

CDR3nt: TGTGCCAGCGGCTGGGCTGGGGCCAACGTCCTGACTTTC
CDR3aa: CASGWAGANVLTF
abundance: many
j_gene: TRBJ2-6
v_gene: TRBV27
d_gene: -

CDR3nt: TGTGCCAGCAGCCCCCCCGGTGCCCCAGTTCACATCCGGTCCAATGAGCAGTTCTTC
CDR3aa: CASSPPGAPVHIRSNEQFF
abundance: -
j_gene: TRBJ2-1
v_gene: TRBV12-3/TRBV12-4
d_gene: -

CDR3nt: TGTGCCTGGAGCTCGACGGCGACAGGTAATCAGCCCCAGCATTTT
CDR3aa: CAWSSTATGNQPQHF
abundance: -
j_gene: TRBJ1-5
v_gene: TRBV30
d_gene: -

CDR3nt: TGTGCCAGCAGCCCCCCCCCCATCACGGCTGGGGAGCTGTTTTTT
CDR3aa: CASSPPPITAGELFF
abundance: few
j_gene: TRBJ2-2
v_gene: TRBV7-9
d_gene: -

CDR3nt: TGTGCCAGCAGCCAAGAGAGCCCCGCTAGCGGCCTAACGATGGACATTCAGTACTTC
CDR3aa: CASSQESPASGLTMDIQYF
abundance: many
j_gene: TRBJ2-4
v_gene: TRBV4-2
d_gene: TRBD2

CDR3nt: TGCGCCAGCAGCCTCCGACTAGCGGGAGGGAACTCCTACGAGCAGTACTTC
CDR3aa: CASSLRLAGGNSYEQYF
abundance: many
j_gene: TRBJ2-7
v_gene: TRBV5-1
d_gene: TRBD2

CDR3nt: TGTGCCAGTACCCCTAGCGGGAGTGGTGACTACGAGCAGTACTTC
CDR3aa: CASTPSGSGDYEQYF
abundance: many
j_gene: TRBJ2-7
v_gene: TRBV19
d_gene: TRBD2

CDR3nt: TGTGCCAGCAGCTCCCCCCGAGGCGCGGGAGTGGTAACCTACGAGCAGTACTTC
CDR3aa: CASSSPRGAGVVTYEQYF
abundance: few
j_gene: TRBJ2-7
v_gene: TRBV7-8
d_gene: TRBD2

CDR3nt: TGTGCCAGCTCACCACGCGAGCCCCCCGAAGCTTTCTTT
CDR3aa: CASSPREPPEAFF
abundance: -
j_gene: TRBJ1-1
v_gene: TRBV18
d_gene: -

CDR3nt: TGTGCCATCAGTGAGTCGAGGGATCTTAGGGGGAGGGGCTACGAGCAGTACTTC
CDR3aa: CAISESRDLRGRGYEQYF
abundance: many
j_gene: TRBJ2-7
v_gene: TRBV10-3
d_gene: -

CDR3nt: TGTGCCAGCAGCTTAAGGGCAGGGGGCGAGCAGTACTTC
CDR3aa: CASSLRAGGEQYF
abundance: many
j_gene: TRBJ2-7
v_gene: TRBV7-2
d_gene: TRBD1

CDR3nt: TGCAGTGCTAGAGATCATAGCAATCAGCCCCAGCATTTT
CDR3aa: CSARDHSNQPQHF
abundance: -
j_gene: TRBJ1-5
v_gene: TRBV20-1
d_gene: -

CDR3nt: TGCAGTGCTAGTCCACAGGGGAACGGCTACACCTTC
CDR3aa: CSASPQGNGYTF
abundance: -
j_gene: TRBJ1-2
v_gene: TRBV20-1
d_gene: TRBD1

CDR3nt: TGTGCCAGCAGCTTCACAGGAGGGAGCTATGGCTACACCTTC
CDR3aa: CASSFTGGSYGYTF
abundance: -
j_gene: TRBJ1-2
v_gene: TRBV7-2
d_gene: -

CDR3nt: TGTGCCAGCAGCTTAGCGGGCGGGAGGCGGGGCAATGAGCAGTTCTTC
CDR3aa: CASSLAGGRRGNEQFF
abundance: many
j_gene: TRBJ2-1
v_gene: TRBV7-2
d_gene: TRBD2

CDR3nt: TGTGCCAGCAGTTCGAGGGGGCGTGAGACCCAGTACTTC
CDR3aa: CASSSRGRETQYF
abundance: many
j_gene: TRBJ2-5
v_gene: TRBV12-3/TRBV12-4
d_gene: TRBD1

CDR3nt: TGCGCCAGCTCGGGACTAGCCAACAACAATGAGCAGTTCTTC
CDR3aa: CASSGLANNNEQFF
abundance: few
j_gene: TRBJ2-1
v_gene: TRBV5-1
d_gene: TRBD2

CDR3nt: TGTGCCAGCAGCCACTACGAAAGCTCCTACAATGAGCAGTTCTTC
CDR3aa: CASSHYESSYNEQFF
abundance: few
j_gene: TRBJ2-1
v_gene: TRBV7-9
d_gene: -

CDR3nt: TGCAGCGCCCGGGACTCCTCGGAGACCCAGTACTTC
CDR3aa: CSARDSSETQYF
abundance: many
j_gene: TRBJ2-5
v_gene: TRBV29-1
d_gene: -

CDR3nt: TGTGCCAGTAGTATGAGTAGCACCTACACTGAAGCTTTCTTT
CDR3aa: CASSMSSTYTEAFF
abundance: few
j_gene: TRBJ1-1
v_gene: TRBV19
d_gene: -

CDR3nt: TGCAGTGCTAGACAAGACAGGGGGAACTCCTACGAGCAGTACTTC
CDR3aa: CSARQDRGNSYEQYF
abundance: few
j_gene: TRBJ2-7
v_gene: TRBV20-1
d_gene: TRBD1

CDR3nt: TGCGCCAGCAGCCGAAACAGGGGAGAGGAAGCTTTCTTT
CDR3aa: CASSRNRGEEAFF
abundance: many
j_gene: TRBJ1-1
v_gene: TRBV4-3
d_gene: TRBD1

CDR3nt: TGTGCCAGCAGTTTATGGGCGGGCAATGAGCAGTTCTTC
CDR3aa: CASSLWAGNEQFF
abundance: many
j_gene: TRBJ2-1
v_gene: TRBV28
d_gene: -

CDR3nt: TGCGCCAGCAGCCTCGCCGGGACAGGGGCTGACGGCTACACCTTC
CDR3aa: CASSLAGTGADGYTF
abundance: -
j_gene: TRBJ1-2
v_gene: TRBV4-3
d_gene: TRBD1

CDR3nt: TGCGCCAGCAGCCAAGATCACAGAGGGGGGAATTCACCCCTCCACTTT
CDR3aa: CASSQDHRGGNSPLHF
abundance: once
j_gene: TRBJ1-6
v_gene: TRBV4-1
d_gene: -

CDR3nt: TGCGCCAGCAGCCAAGTGGGCCCTTTGGATGAGCAGTTCTTC
CDR3aa: CASSQVGPLDEQFF
abundance: many
j_gene: TRBJ2-1
v_gene: TRBV4-3
d_gene: -

CDR3nt: TGTGCCAGCAGTGAATCGCGGGAGGCTACGCAGTATTTT
CDR3aa: CASSESREATQYF
abundance: many
j_gene: TRBJ2-3
v_gene: TRBV2
d_gene: TRBD2

CDR3nt: TGTGCCAGCAAGATAGCGTTCTCCCTTAACACCGGGGAGCTGTTTTTT
CDR3aa: CASKIAFSLNTGELFF
abundance: many
j_gene: TRBJ2-2
v_gene: TRBV12-3/TRBV12-4
d_gene: -

CDR3nt: TGTGCCAGCACCCTGGGGGGGAGACGTTTTTCTTACAATGAGCAGTTCTTC
CDR3aa: CASTLGGRRFSYNEQFF
abundance: many
j_gene: TRBJ2-1
v_gene: TRBV12-3/TRBV12-4
d_gene: TRBD2

CDR3nt: TGTGCCAGCAGCTTGAAAATAGCGGGAGACGATGAGCAGTTCTTC
CDR3aa: CASSLKIAGDDEQFF
abundance: -
j_gene: TRBJ2-1
v_gene: TRBV5-8
d_gene: TRBD2

CDR3nt: TGCAGTGCTTATCGGACAGGAATCACCGGGGAGCTGTTTTTT
CDR3aa: CSAYRTGITGELFF
abundance: many
j_gene: TRBJ2-2
v_gene: TRBV20-1
d_gene: TRBD1

CDR3nt: TGCGCCAGCAGCCAACGACACAGGGGTGAGCAGTTCTTC
CDR3aa: CASSQRHRGEQFF
abundance: many
j_gene: TRBJ2-1
v_gene: TRBV4-3
d_gene: TRBD1

CDR3nt: TGCAGCGTGGAGGGCCTGGAGGCCCAAGAGACCCAGTACTTC
CDR3aa: CSVEGLEAQETQYF
abundance: few
j_gene: TRBJ2-5
v_gene: TRBV29-1
d_gene: -

CDR3nt: TGTGCCAGCAGTTCGCGGGGACGCTCAGATACGCAGTATTTT
CDR3aa: CASSSRGRSDTQYF
abundance: many
j_gene: TRBJ2-3
v_gene: TRBV6-5
d_gene: -

CDR3nt: TGTGCCAGCAGCGTAGCTGGACAGGGGGCAGGCGAGCAGTACTTC
CDR3aa: CASSVAGQGAGEQYF
abundance: many
j_gene: TRBJ2-7
v_gene: TRBV9
d_gene: TRBD1

CDR3nt: TGTGCCAGCAGTTACTCACCTGCCTACGAGCAGTACTTC
CDR3aa: CASSYSPAYEQYF
abundance: few
j_gene: TRBJ2-7
v_gene: TRBV6-5
d_gene: -

CDR3nt: TGTGCCAGCAGTTGGGGGGGAGGAACCGGGGAGCTGTTTTTT
CDR3aa: CASSWGGGTGELFF
abundance: many
j_gene: TRBJ2-2
v_gene: TRBV12-3/TRBV12-4
d_gene: TRBD2

CDR3nt: TGCTGTGCTAGAGATTCTCAGGGGGCCGGCTCCTACAATGAGCAGTTCTTC
CDR3aa: CCARDSQGAGSYNEQFF
abundance: -
j_gene: TRBJ2-1
v_gene: TRBV20-1
d_gene: TRBD1

CDR3nt: TGTGCCATCTGGGCGGGAGCCGGTACCGGGGAGCTGTTTTTT
CDR3aa: CAIWAGAGTGELFF
abundance: many
j_gene: TRBJ2-2
v_gene: TRBV10-3
d_gene: TRBD2

CDR3nt: TGTGTCAGCAGCCCTCCCCTAGGTACCGATACGCAGTATTTT
CDR3aa: CVSSPPLGTDTQYF
abundance: many
j_gene: TRBJ2-3
v_gene: TRBV5-4
d_gene: -

CDR3nt: TGTGCCAGCAGTCCCCTAGCGGACTCCTACAATGAGCAGTTCTTC
CDR3aa: CASSPLADSYNEQFF
abundance: many
j_gene: TRBJ2-1
v_gene: TRBV27
d_gene: TRBD2

CDR3nt: TGTGCCAGCAGTATCACAGGGATTAGGGGCTACAATGAGCAGTTCTTC
CDR3aa: CASSITGIRGYNEQFF
abundance: many
j_gene: TRBJ2-1
v_gene: TRBV27
d_gene: -

CDR3nt: TGCAGTGCGACAGTTTCGTTCACAGGGGGCGCATCCTACGAGCAGTACTTC
CDR3aa: CSATVSFTGGASYEQYF
abundance: -
j_gene: TRBJ2-7
v_gene: TRBV20-1
d_gene: TRBD1